This T cell receptor beta chain appears in the sequencing data of a study of tumor-infiltrating lymphocytes in primary liver carcinoma. At the level of the study: Male and female patients aged 30 to 69 years made up the cohort. There were tumors of stage T1-T3 N0M0, each 4.2 to 10 cm across. General observations from the study: Tumor-blood pairs (like tumor-adjacent pairs) overlapped less than tumor region pairs did.

Worth noting for this clonotype: The antigen remains unidentified. This may come from a read error, since a much larger clone is one base off.

Researchers drew blood RNA from unsorted whole blood and extracted germline DNA as well. Sampling before surgery obtained roughly 4.2 milliliters of peripheral blood. Synthesis of TCR beta cDNA was carried out from 500 ng total RNA with a constant-region primer. TCR beta libraries came from three nested multiplex PCR rounds using slightly modified ARM-PCR. The opening two PCR rounds, around 9 cycles each, paired TRBV1-TRBV30 forward primers with a C-beta reverse primer. MiXCR, run by TCRdb on the multiplex PCR reads, gives a single entry per CDR3 protein. The sample holds 330,000 or so distinct CDR3 sequences, around 60% seen once. Trimming took off 0 bases at V and 7 bases at J, with 11 bases between the two ends. Germline CDR1 and CDR2: LGHNA and YSLEER. The CDR3 is made up of 14 amino acids.

The sample taken for sequencing was peripheral blood. The rearrangement uses TRBV4-3 and TRBJ2-3; D is ambiguous. The receptor comes from a man in his forties with primary liver carcinoma and hepatitis B virus infection. As DNA, the CDR3 is TGCGCCAGCAGCCAAGATTCCGTGTTCAATACGCAGTATTTT. Translating it yields CASSQDSVFNTQYF.